The 24 T cell receptor beta chains reported below all come from one sample, sequenced in a study of blood T cell repertoires in COVID-19. The repertoire was sequenced with immunoSEQ multiplex PCR; TCRdb's copy has only in-frame clones and lacks some. The data contain roughly 120,000 clones, 70% to 85% of them singletons. The specimen was peripheral blood. The source of these receptors is a woman aged 55-70 years with acute or convalescent COVID-19.

The rearrangement uses TRBV2 and TRBJ1-2, with D possibly TRBD1 on 6 matching bases. Trimming shortened V by 10 bases and J by 7 bases, and 13 bases separated the two germline ends. The CDR3 loop spans 11 amino acids. Germline V CDR1 and CDR2: SNHLY, FYNNEI. The CDR3 protein is CAMGGASGYTF. The CDR3 DNA reads TGTGCCATGGGGGGGGCCAGTGGCTACACCTTC.

The V gene is TRBV6-5, the J gene TRBJ1-2, with 7 nucleotides matching TRBD1. CDR3 length: 14 residues. The V segment lost 6 bases and the J segment 7 bases; nucleotides outside the gene matches: 11. CDR1 and CDR2 from the germline V gene are MNHEY and SVGAGI. The CDR3 spells CASSPDRNTIGYTF. CDR3 bases: TGTGCCAGCAGCCCGGACAGGAACACGATTGGCTACACCTTC.

This chain joins TRBV19 and TRBJ2-5; possible D gene TRBD1, 6 bases. Germline V CDR1 and CDR2: LNHDA, SQIVND (reference sequence). The CDR3 is made up of 13 amino acids. V was pared by 5 bases and J by 4 bases, with 11 bases between. The CDR3 is CASSRDIGETQYF. CDR3 nucleotides: TGTGCCAGTAGTCGGGACATTGGAGAGACCCAGTACTTC.

Only a few counts were recorded for this clone. V is TRBV18 and J is TRBJ2-3; possible D gene TRBD2, 7 bases. Per the germline V gene, CDR1 is KGHSH and CDR2 is LQKENI. The CDR3 has 16 amino acids. Trimming removed 5 bases at V and 6 bases at J, with 21 bases between. The CDR3 spells CASSDQTRGASDTQYF. The CDR3 coding sequence is TGTGCCAGCTCAGACCAAACTCGGGGGGCCTCCGATACGCAGTATTTT.

The chain joins TRBV29-1 to TRBJ1-3, with D unresolved. Trimming shortened V by 6 bases and J by 2 bases, and 14 bases separated the two germline ends. This CDR3 has 14 amino acids. CDR1 is SQVTM, CDR2 ANQGSEA, per germline. Here the CDR3 reads CSVSGSGTGNTIYF. The CDR3 DNA reads TGCAGCGTATCTGGGAGTGGGACTGGAAACACCATATATTTT.

This chain uses TRBV5-4 with TRBJ1-1, with TRBD1 as a possible D gene (6 bases). V was trimmed by 2 bases and J by 7 bases, leaving 18 bases between them. The germline gives CDR1 SGHNT, CDR2 YYREEE (reference sequence). This CDR3 has 15 residues. CDR3 amino acids: CASSFFSGTRGEAFF. The CDR3 nucleotides read TGTGCCAGCAGCTTCTTTTCCGGGACAAGGGGTGAAGCTTTCTTT.

The chain links TRBV29-1 to TRBJ1-2; 10 bases fit TRBD1. The CDR3 is 18 residues long. From germline, CDR1 is SQVTM and CDR2 ANQGSEA. The ends lost 4 bases at V and 3 bases at J; junction bases unmatched: 17. The CDR3 reads CSVGTRLATGGVYYGYTF. In nucleotides, the CDR3 is TGCAGCGTTGGGACCCGCCTTGCGACAGGGGGCGTCTACTATGGCTACACCTTC.

The V and J genes are TRBV5-1 and TRBJ1-2; 8 nucleotides line up with TRBD1. Germline V lookup: CDR1 SGHRS, CDR2 YFSETQ. The V segment lost 8 bases and the J segment 7 bases; nucleotides outside the gene matches: 10. This CDR3 contains 13 residues. The CDR3 DNA reads TGCGCCAGTTCAGGGACAGGAGGCTTTGGCTACACCTTC. Translated, it gives CASSGTGGFGYTF.

This chain joins TRBV14 and TRBJ1-2; TRBD1 matches 9 bases. The CDR3 is made up of 14 amino acids. The germline V gene encodes CDR1 SGHDN and CDR2 FVKESK. With V trimmed by 4 bases and J by 7 bases, 7 bases remained unmatched. The CDR3 DNA follows: TGTGCCAGCAGCCCCCGGGACAGGGTAATTGGCTACACCTTC. It specifies CASSPRDRVIGYTF.

The rearrangement links TRBV2 to TRBJ1-6; TRBD1 matches 7 bases. V was pared by 11 bases and J by 3 bases, with 10 bases of the junction left unmatched. CDR3 length: 15 amino acids. Germline V gene data show CDR1 as SNHLY and CDR2 as FYNNEI. In DNA form, the CDR3 reads TGTGCCGGGGGACAAGGGGGCAGCTATAATTCACCCCTCCACTTT. It encodes CAGGQGGSYNSPLHF.

V gene TRBV2 combines with J gene TRBJ1-5; possibly TRBD1 for D (6 bases). V gave up 9 bases and J gave up 3 bases, with 18 bases separating them. This CDR3 has 15 residues. Germline V gene lookup returns CDR1 SNHLY and CDR2 FYNNEI. This CDR3 is CASRRNPGVNQPQHF. The CDR3 bases are TGTGCCAGTCGTAGGAATCCAGGGGTCAATCAGCCCCAGCATTTT.

This clone was detected a few times. The chain uses TRBV3-1 (or the pseudogene TRBV3-2) and TRBJ1-2; D is possibly TRBD1 (6 bases). The CDR3 has 15 residues. Germline lookup yields CDR1 LGHDT and CDR2 YNNKEL (reference sequence). Trimming removed 4 bases at V and 4 bases at J, with 16 bases between. The CDR3: CASSPQGREGYGYTF. As DNA, the CDR3 is TGTGCCAGCAGCCCCCAGGGGAGGGAGGGCTATGGCTACACCTTC.

V and J are TRBV6-5 and TRBJ1-2; no clear D. Germline assignment: CDR1 MNHEY and CDR2 SVGAGI. Deletions cut 4 bases from V and 8 bases from J, with 14 bases between. CDR3 length: 13 amino acids. DNA of the CDR3: TGTGCCAGCAGTTCCCCAGAGAGGGTCGGCTACACCTTC. Amino acids: CASSSPERVGYTF.

The rearrangement uses TRBV7-9 and TRBJ2-5; 8 bases are shared with TRBD1. V gave up 1 base and J gave up 5 bases; unmatched junction bases: 6. Germline assignment: CDR1 SEHNR and CDR2 FQNEAQ (reference sequence). CDR3 length: 15 amino acids. Written as DNA, the CDR3 is TGTGCCAGCAGCTTAGATAGGACAGGGTTGGAGACCCAGTACTTC. This codes for CASSLDRTGLETQYF.

The rearrangement joins TRBV12-5 to TRBJ1-4, with 9 bases fitting TRBD1. Germline CDR1 reads LGHNT; CDR2 reads FRNRAP. V lost 6 bases to trimming and J lost 0 bases; unmatched junction nucleotides: 5. This CDR3 has 16 residues. CDR3 in DNA: TGTGCTAGTGGGGGACAGGGCCCCACAACTAATGAAAAACTGTTTTTT. Amino acids: CASGGQGPTTNEKLFF.

This rearrangement joins TRBV3-1 (or the pseudogene TRBV3-2) to TRBJ1-6; D is unclear. Germline CDR1 reads LGHDT; CDR2 reads YNNKEL (reference sequence). This CDR3 is built from 16 residues. V lost 1 base to trimming and J lost 5 bases, with 12 bases between them. DNA for the CDR3: TGTGCCAGCAGCCAAGGCGTCTATTCCCATAATTCACCCCTCCACTTT. This translates into CASSQGVYSHNSPLHF.

This sequence joins TRBV30 and TRBJ1-6; TRBD1 aligns across 9 bases. The CDR3 is made up of 14 amino acids. CDR1 and CDR2 (germline): GTSNPN, SVGIG (reference sequence). After removal of 3 bases from V and 9 bases from J, the junction contained 6 bases not matched to a gene. CDR3 nucleotides: TGTGCCTGGAGAACCGGGACAGGGAGTTCACCCCTCCACTTT. Encoded protein: CAWRTGTGSSPLHF.

V usage is TRBV29-1 and J usage is TRBJ1-1, with 7 bases that match TRBD1. The junction had 1 base not matched to a gene; V was cut back by 2 bases and J by 1 base. The CDR3 sequence is 13 residues long. The germline CDR1 and CDR2 sequences are SQVTM and ANQGSEA. CDR3 loop: CSVERGPNTEAFF. CDR3 bases: TGCAGCGTTGAAAGGGGGCCGAACACTGAAGCTTTCTTT.

This chain joins TRBV20-1 and TRBJ1-1, with 8 bases identical to TRBD1. This CDR3 spans 13 amino acids. With V trimmed by 3 bases and J by 6 bases, 6 bases remained unmatched. CDR1 is DFQATT and CDR2 is SNEGSKA in the germline V gene (reference sequence). The CDR3 reads CSASGTGGAEAFF. In nucleotides, the CDR3 is TGCAGTGCTAGTGGGACAGGAGGCGCTGAAGCTTTCTTT.

The rearrangement uses TRBV7-2 and TRBJ1-2; 10 bases match TRBD1. The length of the CDR3 is 16 residues. Germline trimming cut 1 base from V and 7 bases from J; bases unmatched to any gene: 9. Germline CDR1 and CDR2: SGHTA and FQGNSA. The CDR3 sequence: CASSLVGRTGGAGYTF. The DNA of the CDR3 is TGTGCCAGCAGCTTAGTTGGCCGGACAGGGGGAGCTGGCTACACCTTC. Looking up the rest from reference TRBV7-2 and TRBJ1-2 gives the full variable domain: GAGVSQSPSNKVTEKGKDVELRCDPISGHTALYWYRQSLGQGLEFLIYFQGNSAPDKSGLPSDRFSAERTGGSVSTLTIQRTQQEDSAVYLCASSLVGRTGGAGYTFGSGTRLTVV.

This chain connects TRBV10-1 to TRBJ1-1; no definite D call. Per germline, CDR1 WNHNN and CDR2 SYGVQD (reference sequence). The CDR3 runs to 13 residues. The V gene lost 9 bases and the J gene lost 5 bases, with 16 bases spanning the gap. The CDR3 loop is CASLSPVGTEAFF. CDR3 bases: TGCGCCAGTCTTTCCCCCGTCGGGACTGAAGCTTTCTTT.

V and J are TRBV10-1 and TRBJ1-2; D is unresolved. The V gene lost 2 bases and the J gene lost 3 bases, with 7 bases spanning the gap. CDR1 and CDR2 (germline): WNHNN, SYGVQD (reference sequence). The CDR3 is made up of 13 amino acids. CDR3 loop: CASSEGDDYGYTF. CDR3 in DNA: TGCGCCAGCAGTGAGGGAGATGACTATGGCTACACCTTC.

The CDR3 spells CASGTGGSWGYTF. CDR3 nucleotide sequence: TGTGCCAGCGGCACCGGCGGGAGTTGGGGCTACACCTTC. The V gene is TRBV6-6, the J gene TRBJ1-2; D unclear. Between the trimmed V and J ends, which lost 8 bases and 8 bases, there was a span of 18 bases. This CDR3 is 13 amino acids long. CDR1 and CDR2 from the germline V gene are MNHNY and SVGAGI (reference sequence).

The rearrangement links TRBV7-6 to TRBJ2-7; a weak D match, TRBD2 (5 bases). This CDR3 is built from 13 residues. From germline, CDR1 is SGHVS and CDR2 FNYEAQ. The ends were cut back, 4 bases at V and 6 bases at J, with 13 bases in the middle. The CDR3 sequence: CASSSGYESEQYF. The CDR3 DNA reads TGTGCCAGCAGCTCGGGGTACGAGTCCGAGCAGTACTTC.